This section outlines one TCR beta chain sequence together with its context. What it binds is unknown. Ophthalmopathy cases showed moderate-to-severe activity, scoring CAS ≥3 and NOSPECS ≥4, with duration under 3 months. The authors diagnosed from clinical symptoms, serum thyroxine, TRAb, thyroid ultrasound and orbital computed tomography. Amplifying from RNA transcripts, the study obtained TCR beta CDR3 regions. Second-round multiplex PCR came after a first-round RT-PCR that employed HTBI primers. TCRdb redid the calling of the multiplex PCR reads with MiXCR, one entry per CDR3 protein. The table shows 740,000 or so distinct CDR3 sequences, with around 40% occurring only once. The sample originates from a study of Graves' ophthalmopathy and Graves' hyperthyroidism. Whole-study findings and limits: The authors also found most expanded thyroid clonotypes above 0.001 frequency in blood.

V lost 7 bases, J lost 6 bases, and 10 bases stayed unmatched. The CDR3 spans 15 residues. Germline values: CDR1 SQVTM, CDR2 ANQGSEA. This clonotype originated in an adult man with Graves' ophthalmopathy. The specimen was peripheral blood. The rearrangement uses TRBV29-1 and TRBJ1-4; 11 bases match TRBD1. CDR3 bases: TGCAGCGGCCAACCGGGACAGGGGGGAGATGAAAAACTGTTTTTT. Amino acid sequence: CSGQPGQGGDEKLFF.